This T cell receptor (beta chain) was identified in a study of CD8+ T cells in alopecia areata listed by TCRdb under 2018. Some background on the complete study: The treated patients, all with moderate-to-severe alopecia areata, were enrolled in an open-label pilot trial of oral tofacitinib given at 5 to 10 mg twice daily. Patients stayed on tofacitinib for 6 to 18 months and then had 6 months of follow-up off drug so that delayed response and recurrence could be assessed. To study T cell clonal expansion in alopecia areata, the researchers applied high-throughput TCRbeta sequencing to both the C3H/HeJ mouse model and human patients. In humans, TCRbeta sequencing was performed on scalp tissue and on sorted CD4+ and CD8+ peripheral blood T cells from healthy controls and from patients with patchy or totalis/universalis alopecia areata. Biopsies were taken from tofacitinib-treated patients at baseline and at 4 and 24 weeks of treatment, and a later scalp biopsy was taken in several of the tofacitinib-treated patients. Clonality in the scalp was compared among normal scalp (n=4), patchy alopecia areata scalp (n=8), and alopecia totalis/universalis scalp (n=8). RNA was extracted with the PAXgene miRNA kit for fixed scalp, the miRNeasy kit for PBMCs, and the RNeasy kit for mouse skin. immunoSEQ multiplex PCR using 35 Vbeta forward primers and 13 Jbeta reverse primers was used to amplify TCRbeta CDR3 regions.

Receptor libraries were prepared by the immunoSEQ multiplex PCR assay. RNA was extracted from all samples and reverse transcribed into cDNA, which served as template for TCR sequencing. SuperScript III was used to make first-strand cDNA, primed with a 2:1 mix of oligo-dT and random hexamers. A synthetic immune receptor repertoire was used to assess amplification bias, and residual bias was removed computationally. In the source study's methods: Raw reads were preprocessed for error removal, and CDR3 was defined according to IMGT conventions as running from the conserved cysteine to phenylalanine. Clonality was computed by normalizing Shannon entropy by log2 of the number of productive unique TCRs and subtracting the result from 1. CD4 or CD8 identity of scalp clones was inferred by cross-referencing scalp TCRbeta sequences with sorted blood CD4 and CD8 repertoires. TCRdb carries this immuneACCESS record with in-frame sequences only. Its versions omit some clonotypes, under half of them owing to an unresolved V gene in the studies checked, with the rest unexplained. The V and J calls and the clone size are those of that table, but D and trimming were determined from the DNA. Recorded for this sample are about 97,000 clones; roughly 41% of them occurred a single time. The ten top clones hold about 1.5% of the sample.

Worth noting for this clone: No cognate antigen has been identified for it. No much larger clonotype is one base removed from it; base qualities were not supplied.

V gives up 3 bases and J gives up 2 bases, and the segment between their germline ends measures 7 bases. From the cysteine up to the phenylalanine, the CDR3 has a length of 13 residues. Only the CDR3 region is kept as DNA, spanning 39 bases read in frame from base 1. Per the germline V gene, MGHDK is the CDR1 and SYGVNS is the CDR2. Paper-wide results and their limitations: Unlike mouse skin, which is dominated by gammadelta T cells, normal human skin has resident alphabeta T cells that are also sequenced, and this complicates analysis of the scalp TCR repertoire. Shared TCR sequences between patients were less evident than in mice, which may be partly attributable to HLA diversity in the patient population. Higher clonality and more expanded CD8+ clones were observed in lesional scalp than in normal scalp, particularly in alopecia totalis/universalis, a finding suggestive of antigenic drive.

Lesional scalp punch biopsies and peripheral blood were collected from alopecia areata patients. PBMCs were separated by density centrifugation and stained for CD3, CD4 and CD8, after which CD4+ and CD8+ T cells were sorted on a FACSAria. The sequence was collected from a human donor with alopecia areata. The sample was CD4+ T cells sorted from blood. The V gene is TRBV25-1 and the J gene is TRBJ1-2; the D gene identity is not certain. The CDR3 protein sequence reads: CASSDRLNYGYTF. The sequenced DNA: TGTGCCAGCAGTGATAGGCTGAACTATGGCTACACCTTC.